The clone carrying this T cell receptor (beta chain) occurred many times. Amplification targeted TCR beta CDR3 regions from RNA transcripts. First-round RT-PCR with HTBI primers amplified the TCR CDR3 region. TCRdb independently ran MiXCR on the multiplex PCR reads; one entry per CDR3 protein. The sample holds some 770,000 distinct CDR3 sequences, about 15% seen once. The data belong to a study of T cells in Graves' hyperthyroidism and ophthalmopathy. What was sequenced was blood. The TCR was taken from a man between 18 and 35 years old with Graves' hyperthyroidism.

In nucleotides, the CDR3 is TGTGCCAGCAGCGTTCCCGGGACTAGCGGGAGGATCTCCTACAATGAGCAGTTCTTC. It is translated as CASSVPGTSGRISYNEQFF. The V and J genes are TRBV7-9 and TRBJ2-1, with TRBD2 matching 15 bases. The CDR3 covers 19 residues. V trimming: 5 bases; J trimming: 0 bases; junction bases outside the gene matches: 8. The germline gives CDR1 SEHNR, CDR2 FQNEAQ (reference sequence). The full variable domain, completed using reference TRBV7-9 and TRBJ2-1, is DTGVSQNPRHKITKRGQNVTFRCDPISEHNRLYWYRQTLGQGPEFLTYFQNEAQLEKSRLLSDRFSAERPKGSFSTLEIQRTEQGDSAMYLCASSVPGTSGRISYNEQFFGPGTRLTVL.